These T cell receptor beta chains were read from a single sample in a study of T cells in Graves' hyperthyroidism and ophthalmopathy. TCRdb re-called the multiplex PCR reads through MiXCR, storing one row per CDR3 protein. Among under 350,000 distinct CDR3 sequences, 15% to 20% were seen once, and the ten largest hold less than 65%. Material for sequencing was blood. These receptors came from a woman aged 45-65 years with Graves' hyperthyroidism. CDR3s include the opening cysteine and the closing phenylalanine or tryptophan. A D gene is named only where the DNA matches it firmly. Clone sizes are given selectively: once, few, many, or a class where the clone is expanded.

CDR3nt	CDR3aa	abundance	j_gene	d_gene	v_gene
TGTGCCAGCAGCTTAGTTGTGTTGAGCGGCTGGGAGACCCAGTACTTC	CASSLVVLSGWETQYF	.	TRBJ2-5	.	TRBV7-9
TGTGCCAGCAGTTCCCAGAGACTAGCGGGAGCCACAGATACGCAGTATTTT	CASSSQRLAGATDTQYF	many	TRBJ2-3	TRBD2	TRBV12-3/TRBV12-4
TGTGCCAGCAGTTCGCTCGAGGGACTAGCGGCCTACGAGCAGTACTTC	CASSSLEGLAAYEQYF	many	TRBJ2-7	TRBD2	TRBV12-3/TRBV12-4
TGTGCCAGCAGCCCCGGACTAGCGTTATCCTACAATGAGCAGTTCTTC	CASSPGLALSYNEQFF	many	TRBJ2-1	TRBD2	TRBV11-3
TGTGCCAGTAGTATAGACGGGACACCAGAAGAGACCCAGTACTTC	CASSIDGTPEETQYF	few	TRBJ2-5	.	TRBV19
TGTGCCAGCAGCCCCAGAGGACAGGGGACAAGCTATGGCTACACCTTC	CASSPRGQGTSYGYTF	few	TRBJ1-2	TRBD1	TRBV5-5
TGTGCCAGCAGTTTAGGAGTAAGGGGGTCCGGAAGCACCATATATTTT	CASSLGVRGSGSTIYF	.	TRBJ1-3	.	TRBV28
TGCGCCAGCAGCTTACAGGGAGAGACTAGCACAGATACGCAGTATTTT	CASSLQGETSTDTQYF	many	TRBJ2-3	.	TRBV5-1
TGTGCCAGCAGCGTGGGGTCGGCCACAGATACGCAGTATTTT	CASSVGSATDTQYF	.	TRBJ2-3	.	TRBV9
TGTGCCAGCAGCCTACAGAGGGGCAAAAACATTCAGTACTTC	CASSLQRGKNIQYF	few	TRBJ2-4	.	TRBV6-1
TGTGCCAGCAGCGATCAGAGCTCTGGAAACACCATATATTTT	CASSDQSSGNTIYF	.	TRBJ1-3	.	TRBV9
TGTGCCAGCAGGTCAGAGCTCTCTGGAAACACCATATATTTT	CASRSELSGNTIYF	.	TRBJ1-3	.	TRBV12-3/TRBV12-4
TGCAGTGCTAGAGATGACGCGAGGTGGACAGGAGGGTATGGCTACACCTTC	CSARDDARWTGGYGYTF	few	TRBJ1-2	TRBD1	TRBV20-1
TGTGCCAGTAGCATAGCGGGAGGCACAGATACGCAGTATTTT	CASSIAGGTDTQYF	.	TRBJ2-3	TRBD2	TRBV19
TGCGCCAGCAGGCACCCGGAAGGGGATACGATGAACACTAAAGCTTTCTTT	CASRHPEGDTMNTKAFF	few	TRBJ1-1	.	TRBV5-1
TGTGCCAGCACGACCGGACAGACTTTATACGAGCAGTACTTC	CASTTGQTLYEQYF	many	TRBJ2-7	.	TRBV28
TGTGCCAGCAGTACCCGCGGACAGACCTACGAGCAGTACTTC	CASSTRGQTYEQYF	.	TRBJ2-7	.	TRBV27
TGTGCCAGCAGTTTCTCGGGGGACGAGACCCAGTACTTC	CASSFSGDETQYF	.	TRBJ2-5	.	TRBV27
TGTGCCAGCAGCCAAGATCTGGCACCAACCTACGAGCAGTACTTC	CASSQDLAPTYEQYF	many	TRBJ2-7	.	TRBV3-1
TGTGCCAGCAGCCCCGGGAGTCGTTACAATGAGCAGTTCTTC	CASSPGSRYNEQFF	.	TRBJ2-1	.	TRBV5-4
TGTGCCAGCAGTTACATAGCGGGGGGAGTGTCAGATGAGCAGTTCTTC	CASSYIAGGVSDEQFF	many	TRBJ2-1	TRBD2	TRBV27
TGCGCCAGCAGCCCAGGGGAGCCGAGAAACTATGGCTACACCTTC	CASSPGEPRNYGYTF	few	TRBJ1-2	.	TRBV5-1
TGCAGTGCTCGCGGGCTAGCCAACGGCATTCAGTACTTC	CSARGLANGIQYF	few	TRBJ2-4	.	TRBV20-1
TGTGCCAGCAGCCAAGATAAGGGAAGCGAGCAGTTCTTC	CASSQDKGSEQFF	few	TRBJ2-1	.	TRBV4-2
TGTGCCAGCTCACCACTCTCTGGGACCACTGAAGCTTTCTTT	CASSPLSGTTEAFF	many	TRBJ1-1	.	TRBV18
TGTGCCAGCAGTTACTCCGGGACAGGGGGAGAGACCCAGTACTTC	CASSYSGTGGETQYF	.	TRBJ2-5	TRBD1	TRBV6-5
TGCAGTGCGCCGTCGCGGCTCCACGGCCCCAATGAGCAGTTCTTC	CSAPSRLHGPNEQFF	few	TRBJ2-1	.	TRBV20-1
TGTGCCAGCAGCCACGGGGGGGCCAGTCAAGATACGCAGTATTTT	CASSHGGASQDTQYF	few	TRBJ2-3	TRBD2	TRBV5-8
TGTGCCAGCAGTGATCGGACAAACTACAATGAGCAGTTCTTC	CASSDRTNYNEQFF	many	TRBJ2-1	.	TRBV2
TGCAGTGCCACGGCTGCCGAGAGGGATGGCTACACCTTC	CSATAAERDGYTF	few	TRBJ1-2	.	TRBV20-1
TGTGCCAGCAGCTCCCGGGACGGCCTCTCCTACGAGCAGTACTTC	CASSSRDGLSYEQYF	many	TRBJ2-7	.	TRBV9
TGTGCCAGCAGCCAAGAACGAAACGGGCTCTCCTACGAGCAGTACTTC	CASSQERNGLSYEQYF	.	TRBJ2-7	.	TRBV3-1
TGTGCCAGCAGTTATAAGCGGGCTTCCTACGAGCAGTACTTC	CASSYKRASYEQYF	many	TRBJ2-7	.	TRBV6-1
TGTGCCACGCAGGGTTCTGGAAACACCATATATTTT	CATQGSGNTIYF	.	TRBJ1-3	.	TRBV10-3
TGTGCCAGCAGCGCCGGGTACGGGACAGGGCGGCCCAATGAGCAGTTCTTC	CASSAGYGTGRPNEQFF	.	TRBJ2-1	TRBD1	TRBV5-5
TGCAGTGCTATAGGTCTAGCGGGAGATGAGACCTTTAGCACAGATACGCAGTATTTT	CSAIGLAGDETFSTDTQYF	.	TRBJ2-3	TRBD2	TRBV20-1
TGTGCCAGTAGTATAAATTCATTTGACAAAGTGGCTTTCTTT	CASSINSFDKVAFF	.	TRBJ1-1	.	TRBV19
TGTGCCAGCATTGGGTTGGACACCGGGGAGCTGTTTTTT	CASIGLDTGELFF	.	TRBJ2-2	.	TRBV6-1
TGTGCCAGCAGTGGGGCTAGCGATAGTGAGCAGTTCTTC	CASSGASDSEQFF	.	TRBJ2-1	.	TRBV6-1
TGTGCCAGCGCCCCGAGCGGGAGCCCAGATACGCAGTATTTT	CASAPSGSPDTQYF	many	TRBJ2-3	TRBD2	TRBV18
TGTGCCAGCAGATATGACCCATCCGAGGGCTACACCTTC	CASRYDPSEGYTF	.	TRBJ1-2	.	TRBV7-9
TGTGCCAGCAGTGTCCCCCGAAGCTCCTACAATGAGCAGTTCTTC	CASSVPRSSYNEQFF	few	TRBJ2-1	.	TRBV6-1
TGTGCCAGCAGTTCCGAAAGCTCCTACAATGAGCAGTTCTTC	CASSSESSYNEQFF	many	TRBJ2-1	.	TRBV27
TGTGCCAGCAGCGCTGGGACAGGGGATCAGCCCCAGCATTTT	CASSAGTGDQPQHF	many	TRBJ1-5	TRBD1	TRBV5-5
TGCAGTGCTAGTGCCCCGGACAGGCCGAACACTGAAGCTTTCTTT	CSASAPDRPNTEAFF	many	TRBJ1-1	TRBD1	TRBV20-1
TGTGCCATCAGTGAGGGGTTCCAGCCCCAGCATTTT	CAISEGFQPQHF	few	TRBJ1-5	.	TRBV10-3
TGTGCCAGCAGCCCAGGGACAGTTGTTGGCTACACCTTC	CASSPGTVVGYTF	.	TRBJ1-2	TRBD1	TRBV12-3/TRBV12-4
TGTGCCAGCAGTCAGGACAGGCGTGGTGGCTACACCTTC	CASSQDRRGGYTF	few	TRBJ1-2	TRBD1	TRBV6-1
TGTGCCAGCTCATTGACAGGGGGCTTCACTGAAGCTTTCTTT	CASSLTGGFTEAFF	many	TRBJ1-1	TRBD1	TRBV18